The present T cell receptor beta chain was sequenced within a study of T cell responses to AZD1222 COVID-19 vaccine (dated by TCRdb to the early 2020s). Regarding the complete study: AZD1222 recipients given second doses at about 4 weeks or at about 12 weeks were pooled, since spike-specific TCR depth and breadth were not found to differ between the two schedules. Trial participants were enrolled by age into 18-55, 56-69 and 70-plus year subgroups, with around 150, 28 and 57 TCR-sequenced participants respectively. A total of about 250 trial participants underwent TCR sequencing, of whom nearly 210 had received two doses of AZD1222 and 26 had received two doses of the MenACWY control vaccine.

Results the study describes overall, beyond this receptor: The 56-69-year group was small, and its depth increase did not reach significance, likely because of low power. Most participants were white British and females outnumbered males, and the authors suggested that clonal diversity may have been underestimated. The whole spike protein was spanned by vaccine-associated CD4 TCRs, and dominant responses were seen in regions 160-218 and 743-854. No day 14 peak-response samples were available, so repertoires were characterized only after the peak T cell response. Conclusions about previously exposed vaccinees are limited, since just five or six AZD1222 recipients were seropositive for SARS-CoV-2 at baseline. Epitopes outside the regions mutated in the B.1.351 and B.1.1.7 variants were reportedly recognized by nearly half of the unique spike-specific TCRs. A significant rise in spike-specific TCR breadth and depth was observed after two AZD1222 doses relative to day 0 and relative to MenACWY recipients.

On this clone itself: There is no known antigen for this receptor. Base qualities are missing; no much larger clone stands one base away.

The CDR3 regions of human TCRbeta chains were analyzed by immunosequencing. From the authors' description of their analysis: TCRs in the repertoires were compared against a reference library of SARS-CoV-2-specific TCRs that had been generated with the MIRA antigen-specificity platform. Breadth was defined as the fraction of unique TCRs that were SARS-CoV-2-associated. Depth was defined as the fraction of total T cells that were SARS-CoV-2-associated. Each spike-specific TCR was assigned to its reactive spike region and to a CD4 or CD8 class using the MIRA data. Log10-transformed breadth and depth values were compared by one-way ANOVA with Sidak's multiple comparisons tests. The immuneACCESS repertoire file appears here via TCRdb, limited to in-frame rearrangements. These files lack a portion of the clones; in checked studies, under half of the deficit traces to unresolved V genes, and the cause of the others is not known. The V and J calls and clone size come from that table; D and trimming were worked out from the DNA. Within this sample are 120,000 or so clones, with about 89% of them counted one time only. Clones ranked in the top ten supply roughly 1.6% of the sample.

Per the publication, the time point label means: baseline before first vaccination. Vaccinee samples were obtained from the UK trials COV001 and COV002, which included a single-blind randomized controlled phase 2/3 trial of AZD1222 (ChAdOx1 nCoV-19) in healthy adults. For TCRbeta chain sequencing, PBMC samples from trial participants were taken at day 0 and at day 28 after the second dose. The CDR3 sequence holds 15 residues, the cysteine and phenylalanine included. The read is trimmed to its CDR3 DNA, 45 bases read in frame from base 1. CDR1 MDHEN and CDR2 SYDVKM were looked up in the germline V gene. V and J are truncated by 6 bases and 6 bases respectively, leaving an intervening sequence of 18 bases.

The TCR sequence derives from an adult in good health. The sequence is built from TRBV28 and TRBJ1-5, with no D gene named confidently. Sequenced here: peripheral blood, sampled on day 0 of AZD1222 vaccination. The CDR3 in this case is CASSLVRGLGQPQHF. The nucleotide sequence is given as TGTGCCAGCAGCCTGGTGCGAGGGTTAGGTCAGCCCCAGCATTTT.